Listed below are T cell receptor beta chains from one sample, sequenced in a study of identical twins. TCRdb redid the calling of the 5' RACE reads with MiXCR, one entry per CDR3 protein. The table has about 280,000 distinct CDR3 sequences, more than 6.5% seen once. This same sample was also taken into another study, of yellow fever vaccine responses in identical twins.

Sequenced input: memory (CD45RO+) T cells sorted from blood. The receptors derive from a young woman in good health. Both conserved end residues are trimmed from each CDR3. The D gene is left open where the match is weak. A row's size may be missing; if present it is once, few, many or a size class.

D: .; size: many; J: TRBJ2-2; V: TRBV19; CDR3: ASKMGGAGELF
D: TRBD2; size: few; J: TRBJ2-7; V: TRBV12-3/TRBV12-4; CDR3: ASSFSLAGNYEQY
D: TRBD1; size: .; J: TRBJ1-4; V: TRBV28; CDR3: ASRNREPGTGVEKLF
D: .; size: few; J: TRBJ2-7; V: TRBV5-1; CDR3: ASFPAQGGEQY
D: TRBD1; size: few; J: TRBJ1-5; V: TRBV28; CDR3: ASRGEGAGNQPQH
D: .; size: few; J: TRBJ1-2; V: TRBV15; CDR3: ATSRERQGAGGYT
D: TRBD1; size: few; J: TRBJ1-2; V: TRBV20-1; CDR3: SATRAGGDYGYT
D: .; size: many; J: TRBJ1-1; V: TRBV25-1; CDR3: ASSVGQPSVEAF
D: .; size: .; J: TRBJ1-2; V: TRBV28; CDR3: ASSDHGGQGYGYT
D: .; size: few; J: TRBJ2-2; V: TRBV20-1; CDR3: SARTDRAGVERELF
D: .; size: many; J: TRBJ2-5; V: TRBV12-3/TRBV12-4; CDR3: ASRRGQGRIFSETQY
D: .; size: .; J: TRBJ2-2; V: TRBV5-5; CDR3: ASSLMSTGELF
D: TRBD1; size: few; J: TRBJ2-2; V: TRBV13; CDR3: ASTPSVVGTGLCCTGELF
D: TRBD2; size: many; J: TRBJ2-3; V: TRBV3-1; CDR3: ASSQDLTSDSSTDTQY
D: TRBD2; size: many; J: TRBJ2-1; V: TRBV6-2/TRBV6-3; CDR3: ASSYSRTSGRYNEQF
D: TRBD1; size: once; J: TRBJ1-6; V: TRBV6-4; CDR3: ASSVSTGEDSPLH
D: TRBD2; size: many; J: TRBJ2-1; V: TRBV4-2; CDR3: ASSQVPSGVAYNEQF
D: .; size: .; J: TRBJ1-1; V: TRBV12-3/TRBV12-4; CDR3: ASSFGVVEAF
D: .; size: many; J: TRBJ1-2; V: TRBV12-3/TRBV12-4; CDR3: ASSPRVDYGYT
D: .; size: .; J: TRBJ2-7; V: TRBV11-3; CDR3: ASSLDSSHEQY